This TCR beta chain derives from a study of blood T cell repertoires in COVID-19. Turning to the study itself: The United States, Italy and Spain were the sources of the acute and convalescent COVID-19 samples. PBMCs, B-cell-depleted T cells, or T cells were the source of the cDNA or gDNA that made up the material.

The V end lost 7 bases, the J end lost 2 bases, and 22 bases lay between the germline ends. This CDR3 region has 16 residues. Germline CDR1 SGHRS, CDR2 YFSETQ. Per the authors' pipeline: Amplification of reference gene primers was used by the study to estimate nucleated cell counts. The method was immunoSEQ multiplex PCR; TCRdb's version includes in-frame clones alone and lacks a portion of them. V and J calls and clone size are as listed in that table; D and trimming were resolved from the DNA. The table lists roughly 80,000 clones, about 80% of them singletons, with 8.5% to 10% in the top ten. This rearrangement joins TRBV5-1 to TRBJ2-7, with TRBD1 as a possible D gene (6 bases). Sequencing input: peripheral blood. The sequence was collected from a human donor in a cohort sampled during active COVID-19. The CDR3 loop reads CASSPLRDTEAYEQYF. In nucleotides, the CDR3 is TGCGCCAGCTCGCCCCTCCGGGACACTGAAGCCTACGAGCAGTACTTC.